The 29 T cell receptor beta chains reported below all come from one sample, sequenced in a study of blood T cell repertoires in COVID-19. Repertoires were generated with immunoSEQ multiplex PCR, while TCRdb's copy carries only in-frame clones and drops some. This repertoire shows some 290,000 clones, roughly 80% found once; its top ten account for under 5.5%. The sample consisted of peripheral blood. These TCRs come from a man aged 60 to 75 who had recovered from COVID-19.

The chain links TRBV11-2 to TRBJ2-2; D is unclear. The CDR3 extends over 12 amino acids. CDR1 is SGHAT and CDR2 is FQNNGV in the germline V gene. Trimming removed 5 bases at V and 8 bases at J, with 9 bases between. The CDR3 DNA reads TGTGCCAGCAGCCTATCTACGGGGGAGCTGTTTTTT. Protein: CASSLSTGELFF. The entire variable domain, with the rest obtained from reference TRBV11-2 and TRBJ2-2, is as follows: EAGVAQSPRYKIIEKRQSVAFWCNPISGHATLYWYQQILGQGPKLLIQFQNNGVVDDSQLPKDRFSAERLKGVDSTLKIQPAKLEDSAVYLCASSLSTGELFFGEGSRLTVL.

The rearrangement joins TRBV5-6 to TRBJ2-7; D gene uncertain. CDR1 is SGHDT, CDR2 YYEEEE, per germline. CDR3 length: 14 residues. V was trimmed by 0 bases and J by 0 bases, leaving 7 bases between them. Written as DNA, the CDR3 is TGTGCCAGCAGCTTGGGTAGTGTCTCCTACGAGCAGTACTTC. Residues: CASSLGSVSYEQYF.

The V and J genes are TRBV11-2 and TRBJ2-1; D gene ambiguous. The germline CDR1 and CDR2 sequences are SGHAT and FQNNGV. The CDR3 sequence is 15 residues long. Trimming cost V 5 bases and J 6 bases, with 17 bases left between them. CDR3 sequence (DNA): TGTGCCAGCAGCCCAATCCGGAGCGCGGTCAATGAGCAGTTCTTC. Its translation: CASSPIRSAVNEQFF.

The genes are TRBV5-4 and TRBJ2-1; possibly TRBD1 for D (6 bases). The length of the CDR3 is 13 residues. CDR1 and CDR2 (germline): SGHNT, YYREEE (reference sequence). With 0 bases removed from V and 10 bases from J, the gap between germline ends came to 11 bases. CDR3 sequence reads: CASSLGQVNEQFF. The DNA of the CDR3 is TGTGCCAGCAGCTTGGGACAGGTTAACGAGCAGTTCTTC.

The V gene is TRBV5-1, the J gene TRBJ2-6; TRBD1 agrees at 9 bases. CDR1 is SGHRS and CDR2 is YFSETQ in the germline V gene. This CDR3 spans 16 amino acids. Trimming took 2 bases from V and 2 from J; bases not matched to a gene: 2. The CDR3 here is CASSLGTGTGANVLTF. CDR3 in DNA: TGCGCCAGCAGCTTAGGGACAGGGACTGGGGCCAACGTCCTGACTTTC. Full variable domain (rest looked up from reference TRBV5-1 and TRBJ2-6): KAGVTQTPRYLIKTRGQQVTLSCSPISGHRSVSWYQQTPGQGLQFLFEYFSETQRNKGNFPGRFSGRQFSNSRSEMNVSTLELGDSALYLCASSLGTGTGANVLTFGAGSRLTVL.

V gene TRBV5-1 combines with J gene TRBJ1-1; 9 bases agree with TRBD1. With 4 bases clipped from V and 5 bases from J, the junction kept 6 bases outside the gene matches. Germline values: CDR1 SGHRS, CDR2 YFSETQ. The CDR3 contains 14 residues. The CDR3 spells CASSPGQGLTEAFF. CDR3 in DNA: TGCGCCAGCAGCCCGGGACAGGGATTAACTGAAGCTTTCTTT. The whole variable domain, filled in from reference TRBV5-1 and TRBJ1-1, reads KAGVTQTPRYLIKTRGQQVTLSCSPISGHRSVSWYQQTPGQGLQFLFEYFSETQRNKGNFPGRFSGRQFSNSRSEMNVSTLELGDSALYLCASSPGQGLTEAFFGQGTRLTVV.

The rearrangement links TRBV4-2 to TRBJ2-2, with TRBD1 as a possible D gene (6 bases). This CDR3 has 17 amino acids. Germline values: CDR1 LGHNA, CDR2 YNFKEQ. Trimming removed 0 bases at V and 3 bases at J, with 14 bases between. For the CDR3, the DNA is TGTGCCAGCAGCCAAGATGATGGGGACACCTACACCGGGGAGCTGTTTTTT. Translating gives CASSQDDGDTYTGELFF.

The chain combines TRBV6-5 with TRBJ1-2, with D uncertain. Germline values: CDR1 MNHEY, CDR2 SVGAGI. CDR3 length: 15 residues. Trimming stripped 7 bases from V and 4 bases from J, with 19 bases between. The CDR3 DNA reads as TGTGCCAGCATCCAGAAGGACGGGAGGATCTATGGCTACACCTTC. Translation gives CASIQKDGRIYGYTF.

The CDR3 nucleotides are TGTGCCAGCAGTGAAGGCGGGACAGGGGGGGAAAAACTGTTTTTT. As protein: CASSEGGTGGEKLFF. V usage is TRBV6-1 and J usage is TRBJ1-4; 11 positions agree with TRBD1. The V segment lost 1 base and the J segment 8 bases; nucleotides outside the gene matches: 3. The CDR3 sequence is 15 residues long. Per the germline V gene, CDR1 is MNHNS and CDR2 is SASEGT.

J is TRBJ2-1 and V is TRBV9; TRBD2 might be the D (5 bases). Deletions cut 3 bases from V and 4 bases from J, with 17 bases between. The CDR3 is made up of 16 amino acids. Germline CDR1 and CDR2: SGDLS and YYNGEE. The CDR3 nucleotides read TGTGCCAGCAGCGCCAAAATTCTCGGGGTATACAATGAGCAGTTCTTC. Protein product: CASSAKILGVYNEQFF.

V gene TRBV9 combines with J gene TRBJ1-2; D gene ambiguous. Germline V gene lookup returns CDR1 SGDLS and CDR2 YYNGEE. The CDR3 runs 15 residues. Trimming took off 1 base at V and 0 bases at J, with 10 bases between the two ends. CDR3 bases: TGTGCCAGCAGCGTACAGGCTTTTTCTAACTATGGCTACACCTTC. Translating it yields CASSVQAFSNYGYTF.

V usage is TRBV6-5 and J usage is TRBJ1-6; D is possibly TRBD1 (5 bases). Germline V lookup: CDR1 MNHEY, CDR2 SVGAGI. Trimming removed 6 bases at V and 9 bases at J, with 15 bases between. The CDR3 has 14 residues. The CDR3 region is CASRSGTGFSPLHF. CDR3 nucleotide sequence: TGTGCCAGCAGGTCCGGGACTGGCTTTTCACCCCTCCACTTT.

The V gene is TRBV7-9, the J gene TRBJ1-4; TRBD1 matches at 10 bases. The V gene's germline CDR1 is SEHNR and CDR2 FQNEAQ (reference sequence). The V segment lost 5 bases and the J segment 7 bases; nucleotides outside the gene matches: 16. The CDR3 is 18 amino acids. CDR3 sequence reads: CASSPTTGGQTGSEKLFF. The CDR3 DNA sequence: TGTGCCAGCAGCCCAACGACAGGGGGCCAGACTGGGAGTGAAAAACTGTTTTTT. Filled out from reference TRBV7-9 and TRBJ1-4, the complete variable domain reads DTGVSQNPRHKITKRGQNVTFRCDPISEHNRLYWYRQTLGQGPEFLTYFQNEAQLEKSRLLSDRFSAERPKGSFSTLEIQRTEQGDSAMYLCASSPTTGGQTGSEKLFFGSGTQLSVL.

The J gene is TRBJ2-1, the V gene TRBV2, with 14 bases identical to TRBD2. The V and J ends lost 5 bases and 6 bases, in that order; junction bases with no gene match: 6. Germline CDR1 reads SNHLY; CDR2 reads FYNNEI. CDR3 size: 16 residues. CDR3 protein: CASSTTGTSGSNEQFF. The CDR3 coding sequence is TGTGCCAGCAGTACCACCGGGACTAGCGGGAGCAATGAGCAGTTCTTC.

The J gene is TRBJ1-6, the V gene TRBV27; D unresolved. Germline CDR1 is MNHEY and CDR2 is SMNVEV (reference sequence). V was trimmed by 3 bases and J by 10 bases, leaving 13 bases between them. The CDR3 contains 14 residues. This CDR3 reads CASSFRKRESPLHF. CDR3 sequence (DNA): TGTGCCAGCAGTTTCAGAAAGAGGGAATCACCCCTCCACTTT.

The chain has TRBV6-5 and TRBJ2-1; D gene uncertain. Germline lookup yields CDR1 MNHEY and CDR2 SVGAGI. CDR3 length: 14 residues. V was trimmed by 7 bases and J by 4 bases, leaving 14 bases between them. The CDR3 reads CASKRGAEYNEQFF. CDR3 DNA sequence: TGTGCCAGCAAACGAGGCGCGGAATACAATGAGCAGTTCTTC.

This chain uses TRBV6-5 with TRBJ1-4, with 9 bases that match TRBD1. The CDR3 is 15 residues long. Trimming took 5 bases from V and 5 from J; bases not matched to a gene: 6. Germline V lookup: CDR1 MNHEY, CDR2 SVGAGI. The DNA of the CDR3 is TGTGCCAGCAGTAAGGGAGGGACAGGGAATGAAAAACTGTTTTTT. Its translation: CASSKGGTGNEKLFF.

J is TRBJ2-2 and V is TRBV29-1, with D possibly matching TRBD1 (8 bases). The CDR3 length is 15 residues. Germline values: CDR1 SQVTM, CDR2 ANQGSEA. V gave up 6 bases and J gave up 6 bases, with 20 bases separating them. The CDR3 region has the DNA TGCAGCGTCGGGAGGACAGGGTCCTCGTCCGGGGAGCTGTTTTTT. It codes for CSVGRTGSSSGELFF.

This clone was found a few times. The V call is TRBV15, the J call TRBJ1-4; 10 nucleotides match TRBD1. The CDR3 has 17 residues. V dropped 4 bases and J dropped 0; count of bases not matched to a gene: 5. Germline V gene lookup returns CDR1 LNHNV and CDR2 YYDKDF (reference sequence). DNA of the CDR3: TGTGCCACCAGCACCCGGGACAGGGGCCCAACTAATGAAAAACTGTTTTTT. It encodes CATSTRDRGPTNEKLFF.

The chain carries TRBV27 and TRBJ1-6, with D possibly TRBD1 on 6 matching bases. The CDR3 is 14 residues long. From germline, CDR1 is MNHEY and CDR2 SMNVEV (reference sequence). Trimming took 6 bases from V and 6 from J, leaving 12 bases between them. The CDR3 spells CASRKQGLNSPLHF. CDR3 DNA: TGTGCCAGCAGAAAGCAGGGGCTTAATTCACCCCTCCACTTT.

The CDR3 DNA sequence: TGTGCCAGCAATCGGGACAGGCCCCGCTACACCTTC. Protein product: CASNRDRPRYTF. V is TRBV2 and J is TRBJ1-2; 8 nucleotides line up with TRBD1. Germline V CDR1 and CDR2: SNHLY, FYNNEI. The trim removed 7 bases at V and 9 bases at J, leaving 7 bases unmatched. The CDR3 is 12 amino acids.

The chain has TRBV6-1 and TRBJ1-6; D unclear. Germline CDR1 and CDR2: MNHNS and SASEGT. V was shortened by 4 bases and J by 6 bases, with 10 bases between the two germline ends. The CDR3 is 14 amino acids. CDR3 nucleotides: TGTGCCAGCAGTGGAGCACTAAGTAATTCACCCCTCCACTTT. Protein product: CASSGALSNSPLHF.

The chain joins TRBV5-4 to TRBJ2-3, with 9 bases fitting TRBD2. Germline trimming cut 2 bases from V and 4 bases from J; bases unmatched to any gene: 14. The CDR3 runs 18 residues. CDR1 SGHNT and CDR2 YYREEE come from the germline V gene (reference sequence). Here the CDR3 reads CASSFSLGSAGGADTQYF. The CDR3 DNA reads as TGTGCCAGCAGCTTTTCCTTGGGATCGGCGGGGGGGGCAGATACGCAGTATTTT.

This chain joins TRBV10-3 and TRBJ1-1; possible D gene TRBD1, 6 bases. Between the trimmed V and J ends, which lost 7 bases and 0 bases, there was a span of 15 bases. Per germline, CDR1 ENHRY and CDR2 SYGVKD. There are 15 residues in the CDR3. CDR3: CAIKVGGGVNTEAFF. The CDR3 coding sequence is TGTGCCATCAAGGTTGGGGGCGGTGTGAACACTGAAGCTTTCTTT.

The chain is built from TRBV6-1 and TRBJ2-7, with 8 bases lining up with TRBD1. Germline V gene sequence: CDR1 MNHNS, CDR2 SASEGT. The CDR3 is made up of 13 amino acids. The CDR3 sequence: CVTWGQASREQYF. The CDR3 nucleotides read TGTGTCACGTGGGGACAGGCATCCCGGGAGCAGTACTTC.

This rearrangement joins TRBV6-5 to TRBJ2-5; a weak D match, TRBD1 (5 bases). Germline CDR1 MNHEY, CDR2 SVGAGI. Deletions cut 7 bases from V and 1 base from J, with 13 bases between. This CDR3 comprises 14 residues. CDR3 coding DNA: TGTGCCAGCAATAGACAGTTGGCCCAAGAGACCCAGTACTTC. Translated, it gives CASNRQLAQETQYF.

This chain connects TRBV7-6 to TRBJ2-1; possible D gene TRBD2, 7 bases. This CDR3 spans 16 amino acids. The germline CDR1 and CDR2 sequences are SGHVS and FNYEAQ. V gave up 6 bases and J gave up 4 bases, with 19 bases separating them. CDR3 DNA sequence: TGTGCCAGCAGTCTAGGGGGGGGAAACGTATACAATGAGCAGTTCTTC. Protein product: CASSLGGGNVYNEQFF.

This clone was observed a few times. V and J are TRBV19 and TRBJ1-2; D unresolved. CDR3 length: 16 residues. Trimming removed 3 bases at V and 4 bases at J, with 18 bases between. Germline lookup yields CDR1 LNHDA and CDR2 SQIVND (reference sequence). In DNA, the CDR3 is TGTGCCAGTAGTATGAATCCCGGAGGGTACGGCTATGGCTACACCTTC. It translates to CASSMNPGGYGYGYTF.

The V gene is TRBV2, the J gene TRBJ1-2, with a tentative D call TRBD1 (6 bases). V lost 5 bases and J 7 bases, leaving 17 bases between the germline ends. Germline-derived CDR1 and CDR2 are SNHLY and FYNNEI. This CDR3 region has 14 residues. The CDR3 loop reads CASSQGSLTGGYTF. CDR3 nucleotides: TGTGCCAGCAGTCAAGGGTCCCTGACAGGTGGCTACACCTTC.